The 21 T cell receptor beta chains in this list originate from one sample, sequenced in a study of identical twins. TCRdb passed the 5' RACE reads through MiXCR, listing each CDR3 protein once. Counted here are some 760,000 distinct CDR3 sequences, roughly 18% occurring once; the ten biggest clones make up around 13%. These data were also filed under a second study, of T cells expressing NK-cell markers.

Sequencing input: PBMCs. These receptors were taken from a woman in her late teens or twenties in good health.

This clonotype was observed a handful of times. The rearrangement uses TRBV4-2 and TRBJ2-1; the match to TRBD1 covers 11 bases. Unmatched junction bases numbered 8, after V lost 4 bases and J lost 0 bases. This CDR3 region has 18 residues. Germline V gene data show CDR1 as LGHNA and CDR2 as YNFKEQ. CDR3 coding DNA: TGTGCCAGCAGCCGGACAGGGGGCCGGGTCGGCTCCTACAATGAGCAGTTCTTC. Its translation is CASSRTGGRVGSYNEQFF.

This clonotype was counted only a few times. The J gene is TRBJ2-1, the V gene TRBV15, with no clear D. V was shortened by 1 base and J by 10 bases, with 11 bases between the two germline ends. CDR1 is LNHNV and CDR2 is YYDKDF in the germline V gene (reference sequence). The CDR3 contains 13 residues. CDR3 region: CATSRGLVGEQFF. CDR3 coding DNA: TGTGCCACCAGCAGAGGGTTGGTGGGGGAGCAGTTCTTC.

The J gene is TRBJ2-1, the V gene TRBV4-3; D call uncertain. The V and J ends lost 2 bases and 3 bases respectively, with 11 bases between them. This CDR3 comprises 15 residues. The germline CDR1 and CDR2 sequences are LGHNA and YSLEER. The CDR3 DNA reads TGCGCCAGCAGCCAAACGACTCGAAACTACAATGAGCAGTTCTTC. This codes for CASSQTTRNYNEQFF.

In its sample, this clonotype was seen a few times. J is TRBJ2-3 and V is TRBV5-1, with D perhaps matching TRBD1 (6 bases). Deletions cut 4 bases from V and 5 bases from J, with 11 bases between. The CDR3 is 13 amino acids. CDR1 is SGHRS and CDR2 is YFSETQ in the germline V gene. DNA for the CDR3: TGCGCCAGCAGCACCCAGACAGGAGATACGCAGTATTTT. It is translated as CASSTQTGDTQYF.

This clonotype came up a few times. The V gene is TRBV2, the J gene TRBJ2-3; weak D call: TRBD2 (6 bases). Germline assignment: CDR1 SNHLY and CDR2 FYNNEI. The ends were cut back, 7 bases at V and 0 bases at J, with 14 bases in the middle. The CDR3 sequence is 15 residues long. CDR3 region: CASKVLASSTDTQYF. The DNA for the CDR3 is TGTGCCAGCAAAGTGCTAGCGAGTAGCACAGATACGCAGTATTTT.

The rearrangement joins TRBV5-6 to TRBJ2-1; D possibly matches TRBD1 or TRBD2 (5 bases each). Between the trimmed V and J ends, which lost 3 bases and 0 bases, there was a span of 7 bases. This CDR3 is 14 amino acids long. Per germline, CDR1 SGHDT and CDR2 YYEEEE. CDR3 region: CASSYGTSYNEQFF. Here the CDR3 DNA reads TGTGCCAGCAGCTATGGGACCTCCTACAATGAGCAGTTCTTC.

This sequence joins TRBV20-1 and TRBJ2-3; D perhaps matches TRBD2 (5 bases). There are 14 residues in the CDR3. From germline, CDR1 is DFQATT and CDR2 SNEGSKA (reference sequence). Trimming took 3 bases from V and 0 from J, leaving 10 bases between them. The CDR3 DNA sequence: TGCAGTGCTAGTAGACGGGATAGCACAGATACGCAGTATTTT. Its translation is CSASRRDSTDTQYF.

The chain uses TRBV12-3 or TRBV12-4 and TRBJ2-7, with D uncertain. Trimming removed 2 bases from V and 5 bases from J, with 7 bases in between. CDR3 length: 12 amino acids. The DNA of the CDR3 is TGTGCCAGCAGTTTACCAGCAAACGAGCAGTACTTC. Its translation is CASSLPANEQYF.

The gene calls are TRBV5-6 and TRBJ1-6; tentatively, D is TRBD1 (5 bases). V was pared by 2 bases and J by 5 bases, with 17 bases between. Germline CDR1 is SGHDT and CDR2 is YYEEEE. The CDR3 extends over 17 amino acids. CDR3 coding DNA: TGTGCCAGCAGCTTTTTGTCAAGAGGGGACCATAATTCACCCCTCCACTTT. Its translation: CASSFLSRGDHNSPLHF.

This chain connects TRBV3-1 to TRBJ1-1; D is ambiguous. V was pared by 2 bases and J by 3 bases, with 4 bases between. CDR1 and CDR2 (germline): LGHDT, YNNKEL (reference sequence). CDR3 length equals 12 residues. CDR3 sequence reads: CASSQLDTEAFF. The DNA of the CDR3 is TGTGCCAGCAGCCAATTGGACACTGAAGCTTTCTTT. The full variable domain, in which reference TRBV3-1 and TRBJ1-1 provide the parts outside the CDR3, is DTAVSQTPKYLVTQMGNDKSIKCEQNLGHDTMYWYKQDSKKFLKIMFSYNNKELIINETVPNRFSPKSPDKAHLNLHINSLELGDSAVYFCASSQLDTEAFFGQGTRLTVV.

The chain employs TRBV15 and TRBJ2-3; D is ambiguous. The V end lost 2 bases, the J end lost 3 bases, and 3 bases lay between the germline ends. Per the germline V gene, CDR1 is LNHNV and CDR2 is YYDKDF (reference sequence). The CDR3 totals 12 residues. In nucleotides, the CDR3 is TGTGCCACCAGCAGATGGACAGATACGCAGTATTTT. It translates to CATSRWTDTQYF.

There are a few counts of this clonotype. J is TRBJ2-1 and V is TRBV7-6, with D perhaps TRBD2 (5 bases). Germline loops: CDR1 SGHVS, CDR2 FNYEAQ. Trimming left V 1 base short and J 10 bases short, with 14 bases between. This CDR3 is 14 amino acids long. Written as DNA, the CDR3 is TGTGCCAGCAGCTTAGTGGGAGAACCCAGCGAGCAGTTCTTC. Translating gives CASSLVGEPSEQFF.

This clonotype was counted ten times or more. V and J are TRBV20-1 and TRBJ2-5; D gene unclear. CDR1 DFQATT and CDR2 SNEGSKA come from the germline V gene (reference sequence). The V end lost 0 bases, the J end lost 14 bases, and 16 bases lay between the germline ends. The CDR3 extends over 12 amino acids. In DNA form, the CDR3 reads TGCAGTGCTAGAGATCAGGCCTTTTCGGATTACTTC. It encodes CSARDQAFSDYF.

This clonotype came up many times. V gene TRBV12-3 or TRBV12-4 combines with J gene TRBJ1-2; no clear D gene. V was cut by 3 bases and J by 12 bases, with 11 bases left in between. The CDR3 is made up of 11 amino acids. In DNA, the CDR3 is TGTGCCAGCAGTTTTGGCAGAAAAAACACCTTC. This translates into CASSFGRKNTF.

This clonotype came up a few times. The rearrangement uses TRBV14 and TRBJ1-6; D gene unclear. V gave up 4 bases and J gave up 6 bases, with 13 bases separating them. The CDR3 consists of 15 residues. CDR1 SGHDN and CDR2 FVKESK come from the germline V gene. Written as DNA, the CDR3 is TGTGCCAGCAGCCCCTGGACGACCATTAATTCACCCCTCCACTTT. Translating it yields CASSPWTTINSPLHF.

This clonotype occurred a few times. CDR3 protein: CASSFLEGGRGNEQFF. The CDR3, as DNA: TGTGCCAGCAGCTTCCTTGAGGGGGGGCGCGGCAATGAGCAGTTCTTC. The rearrangement links TRBV7-2 to TRBJ2-1; D possibly corresponds to TRBD2 (7 bases). Per the germline V gene, CDR1 is SGHTA and CDR2 is FQGNSA. CDR3 size: 16 residues. V was clipped by 3 bases and J by 6 bases, with 18 bases between them.

The V and J genes are TRBV5-1 and TRBJ2-2; 11 nucleotides align to TRBD2. V gave up 4 bases and J gave up 4 bases; unmatched junction bases: 3. Germline V gives CDR1 SGHRS, CDR2 YFSETQ. The CDR3 extends over 15 amino acids. The CDR3 nucleotides read TGCGCCAGCAGCACGGGACTAGCGGCCACCGGGGAGCTGTTTTTT. Translated, it gives CASSTGLAATGELFF.

This clonotype has just a few counts. The chain has TRBV7-9 and TRBJ1-1, with TRBD1 matching 8 bases. Germline V lookup: CDR1 SEHNR, CDR2 FQNEAQ (reference sequence). The CDR3 spans 16 residues. V was pared by 1 base and J by 5 bases, with 9 bases of the junction left unmatched. The CDR3: CASSLDSGGARTEAFF. CDR3 nucleotide sequence: TGTGCCAGCAGCTTAGATTCAGGGGGCGCGAGGACTGAAGCTTTCTTT.

This clonotype was counted a few times. The rearrangement joins TRBV5-1 to TRBJ2-3; 14 bases fit TRBD2. Trimming at V came to 4 bases and at J to 4 bases, leaving 5 bases not matched to a gene. The CDR3 covers 16 residues. Germline CDR1 reads SGHRS; CDR2 reads YFSETQ. The CDR3 protein is CASSPGLAGAADTQYF. DNA of the CDR3: TGCGCCAGCAGCCCGGGACTAGCGGGAGCCGCAGATACGCAGTATTTT.

The V and J genes are TRBV6-5 and TRBJ1-2, with D hard to call. Trimming removed 0 bases at V and 8 bases at J, with 22 bases between. Germline CDR1 reads MNHEY; CDR2 reads SVGAGI. The CDR3 runs 17 residues. The CDR3 region has the DNA TGTGCCAGCAGTTACTCGATAGTGGGAGGGCGTGTTAAGGGCTACACCTTC. Protein sequence: CASSYSIVGGRVKGYTF.

This clonotype has just a few counts. V and J are TRBV5-1 and TRBJ1-2; D uncertain. CDR3 length: 13 residues. V was clipped by 0 bases and J by 8 bases, with 11 bases between them. CDR1 is SGHRS, CDR2 YFSETQ, per germline. CDR3 region: CASSLAPKSGYTF. In DNA, the CDR3 is TGCGCCAGCAGCTTGGCCCCGAAATCGGGCTACACCTTC.